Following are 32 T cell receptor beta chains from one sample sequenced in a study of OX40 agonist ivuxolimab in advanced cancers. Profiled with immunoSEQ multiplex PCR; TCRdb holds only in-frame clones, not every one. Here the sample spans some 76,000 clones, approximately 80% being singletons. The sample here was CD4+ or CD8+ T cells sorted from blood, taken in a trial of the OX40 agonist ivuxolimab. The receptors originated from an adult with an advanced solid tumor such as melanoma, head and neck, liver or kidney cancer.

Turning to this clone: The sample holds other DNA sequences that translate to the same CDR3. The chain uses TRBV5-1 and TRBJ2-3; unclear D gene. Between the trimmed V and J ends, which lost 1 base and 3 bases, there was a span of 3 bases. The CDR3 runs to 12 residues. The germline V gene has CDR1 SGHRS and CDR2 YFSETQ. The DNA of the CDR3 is TGCGCCAGCAGCTTGTTTACAGATACGCAGTATTTT. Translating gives CASSLFTDTQYF.

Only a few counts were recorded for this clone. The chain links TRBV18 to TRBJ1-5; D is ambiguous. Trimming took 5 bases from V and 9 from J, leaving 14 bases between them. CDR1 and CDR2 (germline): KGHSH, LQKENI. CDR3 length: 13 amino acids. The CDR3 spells CASSFSSFGPQHF. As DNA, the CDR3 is TGTGCCAGCTCATTCTCCAGCTTTGGGCCCCAGCATTTT.

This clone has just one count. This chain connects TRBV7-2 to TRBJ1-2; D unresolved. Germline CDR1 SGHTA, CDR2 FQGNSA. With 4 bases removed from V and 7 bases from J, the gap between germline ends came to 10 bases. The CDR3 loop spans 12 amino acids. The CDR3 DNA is TGTGCCAGCAGCTACTCAACGGGTGGCTACACCTTC. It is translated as CASSYSTGGYTF. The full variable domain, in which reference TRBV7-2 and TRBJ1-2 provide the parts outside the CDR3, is GAGVSQSPSNKVTEKGKDVELRCDPISGHTALYWYRQSLGQGLEFLIYFQGNSAPDKSGLPSDRFSAERTGGSVSTLTIQRTQQEDSAVYLCASSYSTGGYTFGSGTRLTVV.

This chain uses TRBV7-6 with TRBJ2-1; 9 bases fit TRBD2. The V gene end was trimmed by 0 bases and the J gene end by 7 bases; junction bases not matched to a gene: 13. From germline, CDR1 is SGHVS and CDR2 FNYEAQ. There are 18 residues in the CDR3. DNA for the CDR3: TGTGCCAGCAGCTTAGCCACGCTGGGATTAGCGGGAGCGAATGAGCAGTTCTTC. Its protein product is CASSLATLGLAGANEQFF.

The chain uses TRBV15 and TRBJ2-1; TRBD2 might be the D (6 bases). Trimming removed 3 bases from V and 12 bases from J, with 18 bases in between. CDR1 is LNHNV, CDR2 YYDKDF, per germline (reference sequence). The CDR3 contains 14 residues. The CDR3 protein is CATSSQWGERGQFF. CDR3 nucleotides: TGTGCCACCAGCAGTCAATGGGGGGAGAGAGGGCAGTTCTTC.

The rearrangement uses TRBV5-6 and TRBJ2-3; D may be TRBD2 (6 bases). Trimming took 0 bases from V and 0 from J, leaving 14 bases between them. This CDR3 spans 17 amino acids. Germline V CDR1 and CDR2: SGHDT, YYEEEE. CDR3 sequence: CASSLGVRRDSTDTQYF. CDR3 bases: TGTGCCAGCAGCTTGGGAGTTAGGAGGGATAGCACAGATACGCAGTATTTT.

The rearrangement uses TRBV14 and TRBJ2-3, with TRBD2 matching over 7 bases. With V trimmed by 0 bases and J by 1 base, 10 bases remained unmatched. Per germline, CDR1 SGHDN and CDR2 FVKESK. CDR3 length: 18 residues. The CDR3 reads CASSQEGLAVMRTDTQYF. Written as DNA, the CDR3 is TGTGCCAGCAGCCAAGAAGGTCTAGCGGTGATGCGCACAGATACGCAGTATTTT.

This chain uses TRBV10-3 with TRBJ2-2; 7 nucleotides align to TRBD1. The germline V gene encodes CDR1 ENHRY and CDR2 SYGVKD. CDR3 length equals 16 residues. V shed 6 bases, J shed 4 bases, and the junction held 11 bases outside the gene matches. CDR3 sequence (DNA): TGTGCCATCAGAGATACAGGGGTTCGCGGCACCGGGGAGCTGTTTTTT. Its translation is CAIRDTGVRGTGELFF.

Here the CDR3 DNA reads TGTGCCAGTATGGCCCAGGGGGCGAAGAACACTGAAGCTTTCTTT. This encodes CASMAQGAKNTEAFF. This rearrangement joins TRBV19 to TRBJ1-1, with 8 nucleotides matching TRBD1. Unmatched junction bases numbered 8, after V lost 7 bases and J lost 1 base. The CDR3 is 15 residues long. Germline V lookup: CDR1 LNHDA, CDR2 SQIVND (reference sequence).

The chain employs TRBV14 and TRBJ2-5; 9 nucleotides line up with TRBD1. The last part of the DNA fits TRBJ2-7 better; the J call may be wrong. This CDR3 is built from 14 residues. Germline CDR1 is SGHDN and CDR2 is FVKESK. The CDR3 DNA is TGTGCCAGCAGACAACAGGGGGCAGCCTACGAGCAGTACTTC. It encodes CASRQQGAAYEQYF.

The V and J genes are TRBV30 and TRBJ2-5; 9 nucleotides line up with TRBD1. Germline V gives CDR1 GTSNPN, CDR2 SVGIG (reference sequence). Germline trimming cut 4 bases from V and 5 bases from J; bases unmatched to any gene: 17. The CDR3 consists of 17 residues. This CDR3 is CAWTSPEYRGLDETQYF. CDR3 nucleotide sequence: TGTGCCTGGACCTCACCGGAATACAGGGGGCTGGATGAGACCCAGTACTTC. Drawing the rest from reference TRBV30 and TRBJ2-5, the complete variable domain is SQTIHQWPATLVQPVGSPLSLECTVEGTSNPNLYWYRQAAGRGLQLLFYSVGIGQISSEVPQNLSASRPQDRQFILSSKKLLLSDSGFYLCAWTSPEYRGLDETQYFGPGTRLLVL.

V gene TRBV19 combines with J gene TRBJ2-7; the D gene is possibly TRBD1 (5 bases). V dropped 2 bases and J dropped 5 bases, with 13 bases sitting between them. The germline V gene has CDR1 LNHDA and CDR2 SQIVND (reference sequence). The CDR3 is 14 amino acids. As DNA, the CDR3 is TGTGCCAGTAGTATACAGGGCTTCGAGGACGAGCAGTACTTC. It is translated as CASSIQGFEDEQYF.

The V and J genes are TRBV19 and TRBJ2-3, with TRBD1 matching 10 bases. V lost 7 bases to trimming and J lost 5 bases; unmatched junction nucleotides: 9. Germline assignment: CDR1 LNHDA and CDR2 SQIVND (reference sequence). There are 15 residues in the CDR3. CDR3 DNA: TGTGCCAGTATCGGACCGGGACAGGGGAAAGATACGCAGTATTTT. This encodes CASIGPGQGKDTQYF.

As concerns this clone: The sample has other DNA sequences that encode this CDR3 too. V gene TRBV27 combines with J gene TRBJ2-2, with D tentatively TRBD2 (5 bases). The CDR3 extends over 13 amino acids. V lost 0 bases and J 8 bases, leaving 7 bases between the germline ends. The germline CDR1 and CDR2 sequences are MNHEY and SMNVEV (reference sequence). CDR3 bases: TGTGCCAGCAGTTTATCGAGGGCAGGGGAGCTGTTTTTT. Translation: CASSLSRAGELFF.

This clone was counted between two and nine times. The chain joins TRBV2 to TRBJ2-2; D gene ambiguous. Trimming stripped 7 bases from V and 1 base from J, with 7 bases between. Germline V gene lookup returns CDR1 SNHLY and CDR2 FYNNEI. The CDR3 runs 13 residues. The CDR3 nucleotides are TGTGCCAGCAATTTGGAGAACACCGGGGAGCTGTTTTTT. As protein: CASNLENTGELFF.

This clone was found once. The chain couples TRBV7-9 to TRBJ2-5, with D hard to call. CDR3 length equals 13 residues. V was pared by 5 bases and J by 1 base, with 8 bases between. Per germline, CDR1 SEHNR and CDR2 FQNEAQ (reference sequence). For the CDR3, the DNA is TGTGCCAGCAGCCCCCGTGTCCAAGAGACCCAGTACTTC. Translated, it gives CASSPRVQETQYF.

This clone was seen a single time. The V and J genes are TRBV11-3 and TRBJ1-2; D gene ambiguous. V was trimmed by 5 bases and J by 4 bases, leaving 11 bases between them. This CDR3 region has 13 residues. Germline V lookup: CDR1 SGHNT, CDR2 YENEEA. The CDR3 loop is CASSPREGYGYTF. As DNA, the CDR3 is TGTGCCAGCAGCCCCCGTGAGGGCTATGGCTACACCTTC.

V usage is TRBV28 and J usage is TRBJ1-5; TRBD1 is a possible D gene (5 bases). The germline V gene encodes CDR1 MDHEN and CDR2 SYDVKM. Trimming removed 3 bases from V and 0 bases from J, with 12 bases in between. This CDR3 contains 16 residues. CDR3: CASSFPTGPSNQPQHF. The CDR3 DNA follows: TGTGCCAGCAGTTTTCCCACGGGACCTAGCAATCAGCCCCAGCATTTT.

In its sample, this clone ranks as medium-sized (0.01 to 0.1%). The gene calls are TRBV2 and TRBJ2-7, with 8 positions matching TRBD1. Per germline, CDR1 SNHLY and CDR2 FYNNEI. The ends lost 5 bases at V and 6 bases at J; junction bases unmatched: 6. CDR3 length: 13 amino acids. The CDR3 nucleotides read TGTGCCAGCAGTCGGACAGGGTTCGGCGAGCAGTACTTC. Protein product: CASSRTGFGEQYF. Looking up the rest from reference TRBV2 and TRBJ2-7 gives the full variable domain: EPEVTQTPSHQVTQMGQEVILRCVPISNHLYFYWYRQILGQKVEFLVSFYNNEISEKSEIFDDQFSVERPDGSNFTLKIRSTKLEDSAMYFCASSRTGFGEQYFGPGTRLTVT.

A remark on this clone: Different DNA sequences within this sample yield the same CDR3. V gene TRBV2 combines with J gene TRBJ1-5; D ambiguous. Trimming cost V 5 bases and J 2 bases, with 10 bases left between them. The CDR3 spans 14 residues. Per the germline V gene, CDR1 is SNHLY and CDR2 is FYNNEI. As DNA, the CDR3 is TGTGCCAGCAGTCGATCGAGGGGCAATCAGCCCCAGCATTTT. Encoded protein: CASSRSRGNQPQHF.

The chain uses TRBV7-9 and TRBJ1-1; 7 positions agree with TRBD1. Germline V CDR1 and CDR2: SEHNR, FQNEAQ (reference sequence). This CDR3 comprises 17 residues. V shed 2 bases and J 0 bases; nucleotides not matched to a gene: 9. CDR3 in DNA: TGTGCCAGCAGCTTACCCACCGGGACAGCCATGAACACTGAAGCTTTCTTT. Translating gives CASSLPTGTAMNTEAFF. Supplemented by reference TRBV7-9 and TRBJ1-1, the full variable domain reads DTGVSQNPRHKITKRGQNVTFRCDPISEHNRLYWYRQTLGQGPEFLTYFQNEAQLEKSRLLSDRFSAERPKGSFSTLEIQRTEQGDSAMYLCASSLPTGTAMNTEAFFGQGTRLTVV.

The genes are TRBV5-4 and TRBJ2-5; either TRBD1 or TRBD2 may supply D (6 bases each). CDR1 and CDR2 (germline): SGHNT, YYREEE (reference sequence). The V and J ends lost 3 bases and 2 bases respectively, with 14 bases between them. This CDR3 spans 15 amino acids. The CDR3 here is CASSWGAAGQETQYF. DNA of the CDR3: TGTGCCAGCAGCTGGGGGGCGGCAGGACAAGAGACCCAGTACTTC.

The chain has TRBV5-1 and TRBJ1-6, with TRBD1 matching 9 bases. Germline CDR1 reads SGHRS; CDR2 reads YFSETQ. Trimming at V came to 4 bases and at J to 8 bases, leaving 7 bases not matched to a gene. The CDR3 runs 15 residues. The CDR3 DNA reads TGCGCCAGCAGCCTTCGGACAGGGGTTGATTCACCCCTCCACTTT. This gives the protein CASSLRTGVDSPLHF.

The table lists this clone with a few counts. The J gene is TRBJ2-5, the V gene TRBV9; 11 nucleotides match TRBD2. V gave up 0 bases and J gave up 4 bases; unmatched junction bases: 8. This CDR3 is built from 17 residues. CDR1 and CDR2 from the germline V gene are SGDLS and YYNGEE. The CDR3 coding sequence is TGTGCCAGCAGCGTAGGAAGTAGCGGGGGGGCAGGAGAGACCCAGTACTTC. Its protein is CASSVGSSGGAGETQYF.

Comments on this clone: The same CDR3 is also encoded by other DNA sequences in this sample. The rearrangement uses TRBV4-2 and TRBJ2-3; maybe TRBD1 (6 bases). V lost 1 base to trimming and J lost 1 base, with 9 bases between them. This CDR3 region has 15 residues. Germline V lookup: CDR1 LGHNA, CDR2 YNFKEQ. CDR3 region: CASSQVAGGTDTQYF. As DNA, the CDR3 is TGTGCCAGCAGCCAAGTTGCAGGGGGCACAGATACGCAGTATTTT.

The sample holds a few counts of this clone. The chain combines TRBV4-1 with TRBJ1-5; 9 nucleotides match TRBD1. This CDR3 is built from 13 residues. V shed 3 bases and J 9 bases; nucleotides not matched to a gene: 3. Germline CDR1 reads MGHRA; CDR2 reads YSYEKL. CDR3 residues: CASSQGQGMPQHF. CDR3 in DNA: TGCGCCAGCAGCCAGGGACAGGGAATGCCCCAGCATTTT.

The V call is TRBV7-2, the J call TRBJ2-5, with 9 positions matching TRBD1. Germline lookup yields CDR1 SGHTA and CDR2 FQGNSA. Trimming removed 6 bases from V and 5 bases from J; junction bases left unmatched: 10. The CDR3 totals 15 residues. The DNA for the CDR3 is TGTGCCAGCAGGAGACCGGGACAGGGTCTGGAGACCCAGTACTTC. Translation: CASRRPGQGLETQYF.

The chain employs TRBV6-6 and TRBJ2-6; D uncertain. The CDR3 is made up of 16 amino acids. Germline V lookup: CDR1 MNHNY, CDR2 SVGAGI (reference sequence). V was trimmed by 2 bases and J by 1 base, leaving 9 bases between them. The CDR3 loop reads CASSYTPGSGANVLTF. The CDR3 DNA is TGTGCCAGCAGTTACACCCCCGGGTCTGGGGCCAACGTCCTGACTTTC.

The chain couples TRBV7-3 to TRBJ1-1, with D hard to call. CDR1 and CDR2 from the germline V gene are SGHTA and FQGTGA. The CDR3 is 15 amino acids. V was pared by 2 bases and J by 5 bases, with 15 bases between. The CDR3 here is CASSLLAERKTEAFF. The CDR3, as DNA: TGTGCCAGCAGCTTATTGGCAGAGAGAAAGACTGAAGCTTTCTTT.

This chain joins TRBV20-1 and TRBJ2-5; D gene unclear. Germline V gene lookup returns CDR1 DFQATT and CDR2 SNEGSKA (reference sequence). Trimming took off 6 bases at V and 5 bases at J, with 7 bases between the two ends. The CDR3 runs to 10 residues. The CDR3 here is CSAAHETQYF. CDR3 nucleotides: TGCAGTGCCGCACATGAGACCCAGTACTTC.

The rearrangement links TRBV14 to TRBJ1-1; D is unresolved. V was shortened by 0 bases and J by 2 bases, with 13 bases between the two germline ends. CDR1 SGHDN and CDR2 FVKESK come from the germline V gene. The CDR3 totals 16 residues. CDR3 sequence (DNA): TGTGCCAGCAGCCAAGATCTAGGTTTAGGCAACACTGAAGCTTTCTTT. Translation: CASSQDLGLGNTEAFF.

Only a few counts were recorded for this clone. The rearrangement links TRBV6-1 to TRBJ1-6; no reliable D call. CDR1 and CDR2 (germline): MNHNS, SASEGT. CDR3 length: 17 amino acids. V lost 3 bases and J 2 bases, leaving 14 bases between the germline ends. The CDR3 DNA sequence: TGTGCCAGCAGTGAGGAGTGGGTAATTCCCTATAATTCACCCCTCCACTTT. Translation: CASSEEWVIPYNSPLHF.